The next 27 T cell receptor beta chains were all read from a single sample in a study of cytomegalovirus exposure and HLA in healthy donors. The PCR had 60 Vbeta and 13 Jbeta primers. Here immunoSEQ multiplex PCR was the method, and the copy in TCRdb shows in-frame clones only, minus some. The table records about 130,000 clones, 70% to 90% of them present only once. Sequencing input: PBMCs. These receptors came from a boy between 10 and 17 years old in good health and CMV-seronegative.

The genes are TRBV29-1 and TRBJ2-5; D is undetermined. In germline, CDR1 is SQVTM, CDR2 ANQGSEA. The V gene lost 5 bases and the J gene lost 1 base, with 5 bases spanning the gap. The CDR3 has 11 residues. The chain's CDR3 is CSVTVQETQYF. The CDR3, as DNA: TGCAGCGTTACAGTCCAAGAGACCCAGTACTTC.

The V call is TRBV9, the J call TRBJ1-2; 7 nucleotides match TRBD1. Germline V lookup: CDR1 SGDLS, CDR2 YYNGEE. The J segment lost 6 bases and the V segment lost 2 bases, leaving 13 bases of the junction unmatched. This CDR3 has 16 amino acids. CDR3 sequence: CASSVQTGSLGDGYTF. The CDR3 DNA is TGTGCCAGCAGCGTCCAGACAGGGTCCCTAGGCGATGGCTACACCTTC.

V gene TRBV5-1 combines with J gene TRBJ2-7, with 7 bases fitting TRBD1. Germline loops: CDR1 SGHRS, CDR2 YFSETQ. The CDR3 length is 15 residues. V was clipped by 1 base and J by 2 bases; unmatched bases: 6. CDR3 in DNA: TGCGCCAGCAGCTTGTTTGGGGACAGAGCCTACGAGCAGTACTTC. Residues: CASSLFGDRAYEQYF.

The chain couples TRBV5-1 to TRBJ2-5; 9 nucleotides line up with TRBD2. The CDR3 is made up of 16 amino acids. Germline trimming cut 4 bases from V and 3 bases from J; bases unmatched to any gene: 10. The germline V gene encodes CDR1 SGHRS and CDR2 YFSETQ. The CDR3 protein is CASSQTSGQGEETQYF. As DNA, the CDR3 is TGCGCCAGCAGCCAGACTAGCGGTCAAGGTGAAGAGACCCAGTACTTC.

The genes are TRBV5-5 and TRBJ2-7; 9 bases map to TRBD2. Germline-derived CDR1 and CDR2 are SGHKS and YYEKEE (reference sequence). V dropped 4 bases and J dropped 0; count of bases not matched to a gene: 5. This CDR3 region has 15 residues. The CDR3 reads CASSRTSANSYEQYF. The CDR3 bases are TGTGCCAGCAGCCGGACTAGCGCCAACTCCTACGAGCAGTACTTC.

This clone has just one count. The chain couples TRBV7-2 to TRBJ1-2; D is ambiguous. The CDR3 length is 11 residues. The germline V gene encodes CDR1 SGHTA and CDR2 FQGNSA. V shed 5 bases and J shed 7 bases, with 8 bases lying between them. CDR3 in DNA: TGTGCCAGCAGCGAGTTCGCTGGCTACACCTTC. Amino acid sequence: CASSEFAGYTF.

V and J are TRBV7-3 and TRBJ2-1; 7 nucleotides agree with TRBD2. CDR1 is SGHTA and CDR2 is FQGTGA in the germline V gene. CDR3 size: 12 residues. V trimming: 6 bases; J trimming: 9 bases; junction bases outside the gene matches: 5. The CDR3 sequence: CASRAPGGEQFF. The CDR3 nucleotides are TGTGCCAGCAGAGCCCCGGGGGGTGAGCAGTTCTTC.

The J gene is TRBJ2-3, the V gene TRBV19, with TRBD1 as a possible D gene (6 bases). Germline V CDR1 and CDR2: LNHDA, SQIVND (reference sequence). CDR3 size: 16 residues. The V gene lost 5 bases and the J gene lost 4 bases, with 19 bases spanning the gap. CDR3 nucleotides: TGTGCCAGTAGTCTCTCCGGGACCCACAGGGCAGATACGCAGTATTTT. This translates into CASSLSGTHRADTQYF.

V usage is TRBV2 and J usage is TRBJ2-5; D may be TRBD1 (5 bases). CDR3 size: 13 residues. V was cut by 5 bases and J by 0 bases, with 7 bases left in between. Germline V gene sequence: CDR1 SNHLY, CDR2 FYNNEI. The chain's CDR3 is CASSRQNQETQYF. The CDR3 nucleotides are TGTGCCAGCAGTCGACAGAACCAAGAGACCCAGTACTTC.

The chain combines TRBV7-2 with TRBJ2-5; TRBD1 matches 10 bases. This CDR3 spans 13 amino acids. With V trimmed by 6 bases and J by 4 bases, 2 bases remained unmatched. CDR1 is SGHTA, CDR2 FQGNSA, per germline. The CDR3: CASRRDRGETQYF. The CDR3 coding sequence is TGTGCCAGCAGACGGGACAGGGGAGAGACCCAGTACTTC.

The chain combines TRBV4-3 with TRBJ1-3, with D perhaps TRBD1 (5 bases). This CDR3 has 16 residues. CDR1 is LGHNA, CDR2 YSLEER, per germline. Trimming cost V 1 base and J 4 bases, with 14 bases left between them. The CDR3 bases are TGCGCCAGCAGCCAAGTTGGGGAGGGGCTCGGAAACACCATATATTTT. It codes for CASSQVGEGLGNTIYF.

This chain connects TRBV7-2 to TRBJ2-1; maybe TRBD2 (6 bases). Germline V lookup: CDR1 SGHTA, CDR2 FQGNSA. The CDR3 extends over 16 amino acids. Deletions cut 2 bases from V and 0 bases from J, with 11 bases between. The CDR3 DNA follows: TGTGCCAGCAGCTTATTGGAGGGAAGCTCCTACAATGAGCAGTTCTTC. It yields the protein CASSLLEGSSYNEQFF.

This sequence joins TRBV5-1 and TRBJ2-1, with TRBD2 matching 10 bases. The CDR3 is 15 amino acids. The germline gives CDR1 SGHRS, CDR2 YFSETQ. J lost 0 bases, V lost 7 bases, and 4 bases had no gene match. The DNA for the CDR3 is TGCGCCAGCTCCGAGCGGGGGGGCTCCTACAATGAGCAGTTCTTC. Protein sequence: CASSERGGSYNEQFF.

CDR3 in DNA: TGTGCCAGCAGCTTAGCCGGGACAGTCCTCTATGGCTACACCTTC. It specifies CASSLAGTVLYGYTF. The genes are TRBV7-2 and TRBJ1-2, with 7 bases that match TRBD1. The CDR3 is 15 residues long. Germline V lookup: CDR1 SGHTA, CDR2 FQGNSA. The V gene end was trimmed by 0 bases and the J gene end by 4 bases; junction bases not matched to a gene: 5.

The V call is TRBV9, the J call TRBJ2-5; D might be TRBD2 (6 bases). The CDR3 length is 15 residues. The germline V and J ends were trimmed by 4 bases and 5 bases, with 18 bases remaining between them. Germline V gene data show CDR1 as SGDLS and CDR2 as YYNGEE. CDR3 amino acids: CASSSTRRAGETQYF. The CDR3 coding sequence is TGTGCCAGCAGCTCCACCCGGAGGGCCGGGGAGACCCAGTACTTC.

The chain recombines TRBV7-9 with TRBJ1-6; D gene uncertain. Germline assignment: CDR1 SEHNR and CDR2 FQNEAQ (reference sequence). Trimming pared 5 bases from V and 9 bases from J, leaving 14 bases between. CDR3 length: 14 amino acids. The chain's CDR3 is CASSSNERGSPLHF. The DNA for the CDR3 is TGTGCCAGCAGCAGTAACGAGCGAGGTTCACCCCTCCACTTT.

The chain couples TRBV13 to TRBJ1-3; TRBD1 is a possible D gene (5 bases). Germline lookup yields CDR1 PRHDT and CDR2 FYEKMQ (reference sequence). The CDR3 loop spans 15 amino acids. V was trimmed by 5 bases and J by 0 bases, leaving 11 bases between them. In DNA, the CDR3 is TGTGCCAGCAGCCAAGGGGTTAACTCTGGAAACACCATATATTTT. Translation: CASSQGVNSGNTIYF. Full variable domain (outside the CDR3, taken from reference TRBV13 and TRBJ1-3): AAGVIQSPRHLIKEKRETATLKCYPIPRHDTVYWYQQGPGQDPQFLISFYEKMQSDKGSIPDRFSAQQFSDYHSELNMSSLELGDSALYFCASSQGVNSGNTIYFGEGSWLTVV.

The chain combines TRBV7-6 with TRBJ1-2; D is unresolved. CDR1 and CDR2 (germline): SGHVS, FNYEAQ. The V end lost 2 bases, the J end lost 5 bases, and 9 bases lay between the germline ends. CDR3 size: 13 residues. The CDR3 here is CASSLRETYGYTF. Written as DNA, the CDR3 is TGTGCCAGCAGCTTACGTGAGACTTATGGCTACACCTTC.

The table lists this clone with a few counts. This rearrangement joins TRBV4-1 to TRBJ1-4; a possible D gene is TRBD1 (6 bases). Trimming cost V 4 bases and J 1 base, with 10 bases left between them. The length of the CDR3 is 15 residues. The germline gives CDR1 MGHRA, CDR2 YSYEKL. CDR3: CASSRYRETNEKLFF. The CDR3 DNA reads as TGCGCCAGCAGCCGCTACAGGGAAACTAATGAAAAACTGTTTTTT.

Comment on this clone: Other nucleotide sequences in the sample specify the same CDR3. The rearrangement uses TRBV7-9 and TRBJ2-7; D is possibly TRBD1 (5 bases). Germline V lookup: CDR1 SEHNR, CDR2 FQNEAQ (reference sequence). V was cut by 5 bases and J by 3 bases, with 8 bases left in between. The CDR3 is 12 residues long. This CDR3 reads CASSRQGYEQYF. CDR3 coding DNA: TGTGCCAGCAGCCGCCAGGGCTACGAGCAGTACTTC.

The genes are TRBV27 and TRBJ2-2, with TRBD2 matching 9 bases. V shed 3 bases and J 7 bases; nucleotides not matched to a gene: 9. The CDR3 runs to 16 residues. Germline-derived CDR1 and CDR2 are MNHEY and SMNVEV (reference sequence). CDR3 DNA: TGTGCCAGCAGTTTCGGGCGGGGGGGCCGGGGCGGGGAGCTGTTTTTT. The encoded protein is CASSFGRGGRGGELFF.

The chain joins TRBV10-3 to TRBJ1-1; D not certain. V gave up 8 bases and J gave up 3 bases, with 10 bases separating them. This CDR3 region has 12 residues. From germline, CDR1 is ENHRY and CDR2 SYGVKD. CDR3 in amino acids: CAIGRLDTEAFF. CDR3 sequence (DNA): TGTGCCATCGGGAGGTTGGACACTGAAGCTTTCTTT.

The chain is built from TRBV7-2 and TRBJ2-7; TRBD2 aligns across 9 bases. V was pared by 4 bases and J by 3 bases, with 7 bases of the junction left unmatched. Looked up from germline, CDR1 is SGHTA and CDR2 is FQGNSA. The CDR3 runs 15 residues. The CDR3 loop reads CASSYYKTSGYEQYF. DNA for the CDR3: TGTGCCAGCAGCTATTACAAGACTAGCGGCTACGAGCAGTACTTC. The whole variable domain, remainder taken from reference TRBV7-2 and TRBJ2-7, is GAGVSQSPSNKVTEKGKDVELRCDPISGHTALYWYRQSLGQGLEFLIYFQGNSAPDKSGLPSDRFSAERTGGSVSTLTIQRTQQEDSAVYLCASSYYKTSGYEQYFGPGTRLTVT.

This rearrangement joins TRBV18 to TRBJ1-5; possible D gene TRBD1, 6 bases. Germline V gene lookup returns CDR1 KGHSH and CDR2 LQKENI. Trimming took off 3 bases at V and 0 bases at J, with 12 bases between the two ends. The length of the CDR3 is 16 residues. The DNA for the CDR3 is TGTGCCAGCTCACCGTTACAGGGTAGTAGCAATCAGCCCCAGCATTTT. Translation gives CASSPLQGSSNQPQHF.

The rearrangement links TRBV6-5 to TRBJ1-2, with D tentatively TRBD1 (6 bases). Germline V gives CDR1 MNHEY, CDR2 SVGAGI. This CDR3 spans 13 amino acids. V lost 5 bases to trimming and J lost 8 bases, with 15 bases between them. The CDR3 loop is CASSRTGTRGYTF. CDR3 coding DNA: TGTGCCAGCAGTCGAACAGGGACGAGAGGCTACACCTTC.

The chain links TRBV5-1 to TRBJ2-2, with TRBD2 matching 10 bases. This CDR3 contains 17 residues. Germline-derived CDR1 and CDR2 are SGHRS and YFSETQ. V gave up 0 bases and J gave up 2 bases; unmatched junction bases: 4. This CDR3 is CASSLASGRVNTGELFF. CDR3 bases: TGCGCCAGCAGCTTGGCTAGCGGGAGAGTCAACACCGGGGAGCTGTTTTTT.

The rearrangement links TRBV4-1 to TRBJ2-1, with 7 positions matching TRBD2. This CDR3 has 18 residues. Germline assignment: CDR1 MGHRA and CDR2 YSYEKL. The V and J ends lost 2 bases and 3 bases, in that order; junction bases with no gene match: 13. CDR3 sequence reads: CASSQKSGEALDYNEQFF. CDR3 nucleotide sequence: TGCGCCAGCAGCCAAAAAAGCGGGGAGGCCTTGGACTACAATGAGCAGTTCTTC.